This T cell receptor (beta chain) derives from a study of shared clonotypes between healthy human individuals. Study-level points and caveats: Relative to memory subsets, naive subsets generally showed larger estimated richness.

CDR3 length equals 14 residues. The V and J ends lost 4 bases and 5 bases respectively, with 12 bases between them. Germline CDR1 is SGHAT and CDR2 is FQNNGV. Clones were read by immunoSEQ multiplex PCR, and TCRdb kept only the in-frame ones, dropping some. The table shows hundreds of thousands of clones, with about 97% occurring only once. Of note for this clone: The antigen remains unidentified.

Sequencing used memory CD8+ T cells sorted from blood. Indicated subset: CD45RO+ cells pooled with CCR7-negative TemRA cells. The V gene is TRBV11-2, the J gene TRBJ1-5; tentative D call: TRBD1 (5 bases). This receptor was taken from a man aged 25-40 years in good health. This chain's CDR3 is CASSSRQTHQPQHF. The CDR3 DNA reads TGTGCCAGCAGCTCGCGACAGACTCATCAGCCCCAGCATTTT.